This T cell receptor (beta chain) was documented in a study of T cell responses to AZD1222 COVID-19 vaccine. The study's findings and limits: Spike was spanned by vaccine-associated CD4 TCRs, which were dominant at 160-218 and 743-854. Seropositive status at baseline applied to only 6 or 7 AZD1222 recipients. Clonal diversity may have been underestimated in mostly white British donors. Repertoires were collected only later (after the peak T cell response had occurred).

TCRdb's table, derived via immunoSEQ multiplex PCR, lists solely in-frame clones and lacks some. The sample has over 80,000 clones; just over 90% are singletons. V was cut by 5 bases and J by 3 bases, with 23 bases left in between. CDR3 size: 17 residues. Germline CDR1 MDHEN, CDR2 SYDVKM. In the case of this clone: Its antigen is as yet unknown.

The genes are TRBV28 and TRBJ2-7; D may match TRBD1 or TRBD2 (6 bases each). The specimen comprised peripheral blood, sampled 28 days after the second AZD1222 dose. The sequence was obtained from an adult who received the AZD1222 COVID-19 vaccine. CDR3 sequence: CASSLPSGAGRFYEQYF. CDR3 nucleotides: TGTGCCAGCAGTCTCCCTTCAGGGGCGGGGAGGTTCTACGAGCAGTACTTC.